A selection of T cell receptor beta chains follows, all from one sample in a study of T cell responses to AZD1222 COVID-19 vaccine. Sequencing used immunoSEQ multiplex PCR; TCRdb keeps in-frame clones, though not all of them. The sample shows 90,000 to 120,000 clones, about 89% of them seen only once. Sample: peripheral blood, taken on day 0 of AZD1222 vaccination. These receptor sequences come from an adult in good health. Each CDR3 is given with its conserved first and last residue. Each record gives: D gene, V gene, clone size, J gene, CDR3 protein, CDR3 DNA. The D gene is left open where the match is weak. Not every row has a clone size; where given, it reads once, few, many or a size class.

-	TRBV7-2	-	TRBJ2-7	CASSLTPSTGSYEQYF	TGTGCCAGCAGCCTTACTCCTTCCACAGGGTCCTACGAGCAGTACTTC
-	TRBV25-1	-	TRBJ1-1	CASSPSGTEAFF	TGTGCCAGCAGTCCCAGTGGCACTGAAGCTTTCTTT
-	TRBV3-1/TRBV3-2	once	TRBJ2-7	CASSQGESRYYEQYF	TGTGCCAGCAGCCAAGGGGAAAGCCGGTACTACGAGCAGTACTTC
-	TRBV9	-	TRBJ1-3	CASSAQSSGNTIYF	TGTGCCAGCAGCGCCCAGAGCTCTGGAAACACCATATATTTT
-	TRBV13	-	TRBJ2-3	CASSAGGAPGTDTQYF	TGTGCCAGCAGCGCAGGGGGGGCACCGGGAACAGATACGCAGTATTTT
-	TRBV30	once	TRBJ1-5	CAWSCRRVANQPQHF	TGTGCCTGGAGTTGCCGCCGGGTCGCCAATCAGCCCCAGCATTTT
TRBD2	TRBV5-1	-	TRBJ2-3	CATGVAGIDTQYF	TGCGCCACCGGGGTAGCGGGGATCGATACGCAGTATTTT
-	TRBV6-1	-	TRBJ1-1	CASSEDARANTEAFF	TGTGCCAGCAGTGAAGATGCCAGGGCGAACACTGAAGCTTTCTTT
TRBD2	TRBV5-6	-	TRBJ2-3	CASSFRTSGGADTQYF	TGTGCCAGCAGCTTTCGGACTAGTGGGGGGGCAGATACGCAGTATTTT
TRBD1	TRBV7-9	-	TRBJ1-2	CASSTTNPGTGKGAGYTF	TGTGCCAGCAGCACTACGAACCCGGGGACAGGGAAAGGAGCTGGCTACACCTTC
-	TRBV6-5	-	TRBJ1-5	CASSLDSQNQPQHF	TGTGCCAGCAGTCTGGACAGCCAAAATCAGCCCCAGCATTTT
-	TRBV10-3	-	TRBJ2-3	CAIRRVGGPLSTDTQYF	TGTGCCATCAGGCGGGTGGGGGGGCCCCTAAGCACAGATACGCAGTATTTT
-	TRBV10-3	-	TRBJ1-3	CAISAPRQARTIYF	TGTGCCATCAGTGCTCCCAGACAGGCCCGGACCATATATTTT
TRBD2	TRBV18	-	TRBJ2-2	CASSPPTGGHTGELFF	TGTGCCAGCTCACCACCGACGGGGGGGCATACCGGGGAGCTGTTTTTT
-	TRBV14	-	TRBJ1-1	CASSQLIEGTEAFF	TGTGCCAGCAGCCAACTAATTGAGGGGACTGAAGCTTTCTTT
TRBD2	TRBV7-2	-	TRBJ2-7	CASSLVAGGFSYEQYF	TGTGCCAGCAGTCTCGTAGCGGGGGGTTTTTCCTACGAGCAGTACTTC
-	TRBV24-1	-	TRBJ2-1	CATSDPIGDEQFF	TGTGCCACCAGTGACCCGATAGGCGATGAGCAGTTCTTC
-	TRBV3-1/TRBV3-2	-	TRBJ2-1	CASSQLTFNEQFF	TGTGCCAGCAGCCAGTTGACTTTCAATGAGCAGTTCTTC